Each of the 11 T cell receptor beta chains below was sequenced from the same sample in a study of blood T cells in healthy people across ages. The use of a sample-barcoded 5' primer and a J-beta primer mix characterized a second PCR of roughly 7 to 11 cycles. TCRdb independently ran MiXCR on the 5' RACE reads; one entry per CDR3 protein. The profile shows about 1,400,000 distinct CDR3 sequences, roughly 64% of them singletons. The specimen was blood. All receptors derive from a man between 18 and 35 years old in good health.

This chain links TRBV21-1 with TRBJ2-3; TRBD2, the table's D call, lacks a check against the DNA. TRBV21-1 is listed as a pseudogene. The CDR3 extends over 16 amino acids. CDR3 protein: CASSPPTSGDTDTQYF. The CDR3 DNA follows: TGTGCCAGCAGCCCGCCGACTAGCGGGGACACAGATACGCAGTATTTT.

CDR3 DNA: TGCGCCAGCAGAGGGGTCGCGGGAGGGCCCTACGAGCAGTACTTC. Residues: CASRGVAGGPYEQYF. The rearrangement joins TRBV5-1 to TRBJ2-7; 9 nucleotides match TRBD2. This CDR3 spans 15 amino acids. The germline CDR1 and CDR2 sequences are SGHRS and YFSETQ. V lost 5 bases, J lost 2 bases, and 8 bases stayed unmatched.

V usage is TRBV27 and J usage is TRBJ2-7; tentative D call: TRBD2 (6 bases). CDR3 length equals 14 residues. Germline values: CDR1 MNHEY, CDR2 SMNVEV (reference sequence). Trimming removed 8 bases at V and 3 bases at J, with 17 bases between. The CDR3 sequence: CASSAGPGGYEQYF. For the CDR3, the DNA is TGTGCCAGCTCAGCAGGGCCCGGGGGCTACGAGCAGTACTTC.

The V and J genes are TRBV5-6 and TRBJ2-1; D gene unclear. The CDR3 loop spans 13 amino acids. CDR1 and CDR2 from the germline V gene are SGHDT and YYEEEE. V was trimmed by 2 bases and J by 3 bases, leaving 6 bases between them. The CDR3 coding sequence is TGTGCCAGCAGCTTTACCCTCTACAATGAGCAGTTCTTC. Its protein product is CASSFTLYNEQFF.

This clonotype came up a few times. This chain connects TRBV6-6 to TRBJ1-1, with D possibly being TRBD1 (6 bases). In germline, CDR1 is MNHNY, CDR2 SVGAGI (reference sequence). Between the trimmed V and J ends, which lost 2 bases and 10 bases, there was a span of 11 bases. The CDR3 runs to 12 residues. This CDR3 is CASSYGGGTAFF. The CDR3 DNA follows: TGTGCCAGCAGTTACGGGGGGGGCACAGCTTTCTTT.

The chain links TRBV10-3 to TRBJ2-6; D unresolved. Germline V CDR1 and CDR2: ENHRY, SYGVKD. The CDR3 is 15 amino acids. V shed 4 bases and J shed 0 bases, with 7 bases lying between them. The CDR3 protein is CAISGEASGANVLTF. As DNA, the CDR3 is TGTGCCATCAGTGGTGAAGCCTCTGGGGCCAACGTCCTGACTTTC.

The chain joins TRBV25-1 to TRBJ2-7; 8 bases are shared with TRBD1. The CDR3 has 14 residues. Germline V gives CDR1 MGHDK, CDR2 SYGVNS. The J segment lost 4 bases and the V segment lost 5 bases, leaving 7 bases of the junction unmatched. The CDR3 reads CASSYQGASYEQYF. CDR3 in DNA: TGTGCCAGCAGTTACCAGGGGGCGAGTTACGAGCAGTACTTC.

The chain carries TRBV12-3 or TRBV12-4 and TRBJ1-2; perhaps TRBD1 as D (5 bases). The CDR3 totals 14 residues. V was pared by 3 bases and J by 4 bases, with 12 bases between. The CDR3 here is CASSLEVGVYGYTF. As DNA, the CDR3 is TGTGCCAGCAGTTTGGAGGTGGGGGTCTATGGCTACACCTTC.

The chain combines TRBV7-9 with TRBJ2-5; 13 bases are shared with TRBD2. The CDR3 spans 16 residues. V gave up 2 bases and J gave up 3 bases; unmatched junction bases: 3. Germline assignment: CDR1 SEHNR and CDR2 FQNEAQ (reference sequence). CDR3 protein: CASSLIGLAGEETQYF. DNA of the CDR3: TGTGCCAGCAGCTTAATCGGACTAGCGGGGGAAGAGACCCAGTACTTC.

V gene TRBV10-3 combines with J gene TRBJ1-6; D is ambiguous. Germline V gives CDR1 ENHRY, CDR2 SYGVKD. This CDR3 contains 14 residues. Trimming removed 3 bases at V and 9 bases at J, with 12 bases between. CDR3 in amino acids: CAISEGRSFSPLHF. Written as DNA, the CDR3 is TGTGCCATCAGTGAAGGCAGGTCTTTTTCACCCCTCCACTTT.

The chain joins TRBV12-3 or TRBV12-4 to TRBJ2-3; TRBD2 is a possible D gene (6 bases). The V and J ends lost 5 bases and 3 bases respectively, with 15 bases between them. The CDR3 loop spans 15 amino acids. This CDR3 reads CASSPTGGWTDTQYF. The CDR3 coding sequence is TGTGCCAGCAGTCCGACCGGAGGGTGGACAGATACGCAGTATTTT.